The 9 T cell receptor beta chains below all came from one sample that was sequenced in a study of blood T cell repertoires in COVID-19. Using immunoSEQ multiplex PCR, the repertoire was profiled, and TCRdb retains in-frame clones only, with some absent. Counted here are 30,000 to 45,000 clones, 80% to 90% occurring once; the ten biggest clones make up around 5%. The sample comprised peripheral blood. The receptors were gathered from a woman aged 70 to 79 with active COVID-19.

This rearrangement joins TRBV10-3 to TRBJ2-7; D possibly corresponds to TRBD1 (6 bases). V was cut by 0 bases and J by 1 base, with 13 bases left in between. Germline CDR1 and CDR2: ENHRY and SYGVKD. This CDR3 is 16 amino acids long. The CDR3 loop reads CAISESWGRASYEQYF. The DNA of the CDR3 is TGTGCCATCAGTGAGTCTTGGGGGCGAGCGTCCTACGAGCAGTACTTC.

The CDR3 spells CASSPQELAGAYNEQFF. The CDR3, as DNA: TGTGCCAGCTCACCACAAGAACTAGCGGGGGCCTACAATGAGCAGTTCTTC. V and J are TRBV18 and TRBJ2-1; 11 nucleotides line up with TRBD2. The CDR3 is made up of 17 amino acids. The ends lost 1 base at V and 2 bases at J; junction bases unmatched: 4. Germline CDR1 reads KGHSH; CDR2 reads LQKENI.

This clone was seen just once. The CDR3 DNA follows: TGTGCCAGTAGTATCGGGACAGGGGGAAATGAGCAGTTCTTC. It codes for CASSIGTGGNEQFF. The chain joins TRBV19 to TRBJ2-1; 11 nucleotides align to TRBD1. Germline CDR1 is LNHDA and CDR2 is SQIVND (reference sequence). The CDR3 is 14 amino acids. Germline trimming cut 3 bases from V and 7 bases from J; bases unmatched to any gene: 2.

V is TRBV30 and J is TRBJ1-5; D unresolved. V lost 0 bases to trimming and J lost 0 bases, with 12 bases between them. This CDR3 has 16 amino acids. Germline V gene sequence: CDR1 GTSNPN, CDR2 SVGIG (reference sequence). The chain's CDR3 is CAWSVEYRYSNQPQHF. CDR3 bases: TGTGCCTGGAGTGTAGAATACAGATATAGCAATCAGCCCCAGCATTTT.

The chain joins TRBV6-5 to TRBJ1-3, with a possible D match to TRBD1 (5 bases). The V end lost 6 bases, the J end lost 0 bases, and 12 bases lay between the germline ends. CDR1 is MNHEY and CDR2 is SVGAGI in the germline V gene. The CDR3 is 15 amino acids. As DNA, the CDR3 is TGTGCCAGCAGCCGACAGATTTTCTCTGGAAACACCATATATTTT. It specifies CASSRQIFSGNTIYF.

The CDR3: CASTRDSSYEQYF. CDR3 bases: TGCGCCAGCACCAGGGACAGCTCCTACGAGCAGTACTTC. V usage is TRBV5-1 and J usage is TRBJ2-7, with 7 bases aligning to TRBD1. The CDR3 runs 13 residues. The V segment lost 6 bases and the J segment 0 bases; nucleotides outside the gene matches: 3. The germline CDR1 and CDR2 sequences are SGHRS and YFSETQ. Filled out from reference TRBV5-1 and TRBJ2-7, the complete variable domain reads KAGVTQTPRYLIKTRGQQVTLSCSPISGHRSVSWYQQTPGQGLQFLFEYFSETQRNKGNFPGRFSGRQFSNSRSEMNVSTLELGDSALYLCASTRDSSYEQYFGPGTRLTVT.

V and J are TRBV28 and TRBJ1-2; D unresolved. Germline-derived CDR1 and CDR2 are MDHEN and SYDVKM. Trimming took off 5 bases at V and 8 bases at J, with 9 bases between the two ends. This CDR3 is built from 11 residues. The CDR3 nucleotides are TGTGCCAGCAGTCCCCGACAAGGCTACACCTTC. It is translated as CASSPRQGYTF.

The chain joins TRBV6-2 or TRBV6-3 to TRBJ2-7, with TRBD1 as a possible D gene (5 bases). V was shortened by 0 bases and J by 0 bases, with 12 bases between the two germline ends. CDR1 and CDR2 from the germline V gene are MNHEY and SVGEGT. This CDR3 has 16 residues. CDR3 coding DNA: TGTGCCAGCAGTTACTCGGCGACAGTTAACTCCTACGAGCAGTACTTC. The encoded protein is CASSYSATVNSYEQYF.

This chain connects TRBV11-3 to TRBJ2-7; 10 nucleotides agree with TRBD1. Germline V CDR1 and CDR2: SGHNT, YENEEA. This CDR3 region has 15 residues. V lost 5 bases and J lost 3; bases outside the gene matches: 7. CDR3 loop: CASSLRDRGHYEQYF. The CDR3 region has the DNA TGTGCCAGCAGCCTCCGGGACAGGGGACACTACGAGCAGTACTTC.